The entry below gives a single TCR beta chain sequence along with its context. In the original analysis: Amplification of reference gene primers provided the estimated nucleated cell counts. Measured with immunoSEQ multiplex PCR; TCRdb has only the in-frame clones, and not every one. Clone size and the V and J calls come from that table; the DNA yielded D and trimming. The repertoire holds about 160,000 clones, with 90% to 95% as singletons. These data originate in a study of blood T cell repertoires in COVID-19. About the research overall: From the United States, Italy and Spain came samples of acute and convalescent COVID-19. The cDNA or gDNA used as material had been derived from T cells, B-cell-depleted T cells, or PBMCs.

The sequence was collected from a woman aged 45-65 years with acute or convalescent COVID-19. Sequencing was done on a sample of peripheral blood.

CDR3 protein: CSASSRGSNDEQYF. CDR3 bases: TGCAGTGCTAGTTCGCGAGGGAGTAATGACGAGCAGTACTTC. The chain employs TRBV20-1 and TRBJ2-7; tentatively, D is TRBD2 (5 bases). Germline CDR1 is DFQATT and CDR2 is SNEGSKA (reference sequence). The CDR3 is 14 amino acids. V was pared by 3 bases and J by 5 bases, with 17 bases between.